Below, 28 T cell receptor beta chains from the same sample are listed, as sequenced in a study of T cells in women clearing cervical HPV infection. Only in-frame clones appear in the TCRdb table, and some are missing; sequencing was by immunoSEQ multiplex PCR. This table holds approximately 33,000 clones. The sample consisted of blood buffy coat. The receptors shown here come from a woman aged 18-70 years with a cervical HPV16 infection that either progressed to CIN3+ or cleared (not recorded which).

In regard to this clone: The read halts 3 residues ahead of the CDR3 end, with the missing end drawn from the germline J gene. V and J are TRBV6-2 or TRBV6-3 and TRBJ2-5; D possibly corresponds to TRBD1 (6 bases). With 7 bases removed from V and 2 bases from J, the gap between germline ends came to 20 bases. The CDR3 sequence is 16 residues long. Per germline, CDR1 MNHEY and CDR2 SVGEGT. CDR3 bases read: TGTGCCAGCAAAAAAAGGGGGAGAACGACGCAAGAGACC. Translating it yields CASKKRGRTTQET. From start to end, the CDR3 is CASKKRGRTTQETQYF.

Remarks on this clone: The read stops 3 residues short of the end of the CDR3; the missing end is completed from the germline J gene. J is TRBJ2-5 and V is TRBV6-1; D not resolved. The CDR3 has 16 residues. The V end was cut by 3 bases, the J end by 5 bases, with 19 bases between. Germline V CDR1 and CDR2: MNHNS, SASEGT. The CDR3 reads CASSDRVMIRGETQYF. CDR3 DNA, as far as it was read: TGTGCCAGCAGTGATCGGGTTATGATTCGCGGTGAGACC.

Remarks on this clone: Read sequence stops 3 residues before the CDR3 end, and the germline J gene provides the missing end. This sequence joins TRBV7-2 and TRBJ2-2; D may be TRBD1 (6 bases). Trimming removed 1 base at V and 7 bases at J, with 13 bases between. The CDR3 totals 15 residues. Germline V gene sequence: CDR1 SGHTA, CDR2 FQGNSA. Here the CDR3 reads CASSLGVGRGGELFF. CDR3 DNA, as far as it was read: TGTGCCAGCAGCTTAGGGGTGGGCAGGGGCGGGGAG.

As regards this clone: The junction shows a germline mismatch at one end, possibly a read error. The read finishes 3 residues shy of the CDR3 end, and the germline J gene is used to complete it. Different DNA sequences within this sample yield the same CDR3. The chain has TRBV18 and TRBJ1-3, with D tentatively TRBD1 (5 bases). The germline V gene has CDR1 KGHSH and CDR2 LQKENI. The CDR3 spans 16 residues. CDR3 loop: CASSPLQGNSGNTIYF. CDR3 bases read: TGTGCCAGCTCACCACTCCAGGGAAACTCTGGAAACACG.

Worth noting for this clone: Sequencing ends 3 residues short of the CDR3 end; the germline J gene provides the rest. The chain employs TRBV5-5 and TRBJ1-1, with D maybe TRBD1 (6 bases). Germline CDR1 reads SGHKS; CDR2 reads YYEKEE (reference sequence). V shed 1 base and J shed 4 bases, with 14 bases lying between them. The CDR3 consists of 15 residues. The sequenced part of the CDR3 DNA is TGTGCCAGCAGCTTGATAGTCGTAGGGGGCACTGAA. It encodes CASSLIVVGGTE. The full CDR3 sequence reads CASSLIVVGGTEAFF.

Note on this clone: The read finishes 3 residues shy of the CDR3 end, and the germline J gene is used to complete it. The chain links TRBV6-2 or TRBV6-3 to TRBJ2-1; D perhaps matches TRBD2 (6 bases). CDR1 is MNHEY, CDR2 SVGEGT, per germline. V lost 3 bases to trimming and J lost 8 bases, with 14 bases between them. The CDR3 sequence is 14 residues long. Incomplete CDR3 DNA: TGTGCCAGCAGTTATGAGACCCGGAGGGATGAG. It yields the protein CASSYETRRDE. The full-length CDR3 reads as CASSYETRRDEQFF.

Details on this clone: Sequencing ends 3 residues short of the CDR3 end; the germline J gene provides the rest. The rearrangement links TRBV19 to TRBJ2-3, with TRBD2 identical over 11 bases. CDR3 size: 14 residues. J lost 0 bases, V lost 9 bases, and 2 bases had no gene match. Germline V gene lookup returns CDR1 LNHDA and CDR2 SQIVND (reference sequence). The CDR3 protein is CASGLAGSTDTQYF. CDR3 DNA, as far as it was read: TGTGCCAGCGGACTAGCGGGTAGCACAGATACG.

With regard to this clone: The CDR3 is cut off 3 residues early in the read; its end comes from the germline J gene. The chain joins TRBV20-1 to TRBJ2-3, with 7 bases identical to TRBD2. J lost 5 bases, V lost 8 bases, and 10 bases had no gene match. Germline CDR1 is DFQATT and CDR2 is SNEGSKA (reference sequence). CDR3 size: 13 residues. CDR3 region: CSLDGGVKDTQYF. CDR3 DNA (partial): TGCAGTCTGGATGGGGGGGTGAAAGATACG.

Worth noting for this clone: The CDR3 end falls 3 residues outside the read, so it is completed with the germline J gene. The V and J genes are TRBV20-1 and TRBJ2-3; D possibly matches TRBD1 or TRBD2 (5 bases each). V lost 6 bases and J 6 bases, leaving 19 bases between the germline ends. This CDR3 contains 14 residues. Per the germline V gene, CDR1 is DFQATT and CDR2 is SNEGSKA (reference sequence). This CDR3 is CSARGVSLGDTQYF. The CDR3 bases that were read are TGCAGTGCGAGGGGTGTATCTTTGGGGGATACG.

The CDR3 sequence is CSATQGAFNYGYTF. The covered CDR3 bases are TGCAGTGCAACACAGGGGGCTTTTAACTATGGC. The chain joins TRBV20-1 to TRBJ1-2, with 9 bases fitting TRBD1. The read stops 3 residues short of the end of the CDR3; the missing end is completed from the germline J gene. In germline, CDR1 is DFQATT, CDR2 SNEGSKA (reference sequence). This CDR3 has 14 residues. V shed 6 bases, J shed 1 base, and the junction held 6 bases outside the gene matches.

Points on this clone: The CDR3 end falls 3 residues outside the read, so it is completed with the germline J gene. V and J are TRBV5-5 and TRBJ1-2; no clear D gene. Germline CDR1 SGHKS, CDR2 YYEKEE (reference sequence). The CDR3 has 12 amino acids. Trimming took off 4 bases at V and 4 bases at J, with 8 bases between the two ends. The CDR3 loop reads CASSGIPYGYTF. The CDR3 DNA, read in part, is TGTGCCAGCAGCGGCATCCCCTATGGC.

Note on this clone: The read finishes 3 residues shy of the CDR3 end, and the germline J gene is used to complete it. The chain employs TRBV11-2 and TRBJ1-6, with D unclear. Trimming pared 2 bases from V and 6 bases from J, leaving 5 bases between. This CDR3 region has 13 residues. Looked up from germline, CDR1 is SGHAT and CDR2 is FQNNGV. This chain's CDR3 is CASSLRANSPLHF. CDR3 DNA (partial): TGTGCCAGCAGCTTAAGAGCTAATTCACCC.

By frequency, this clone registers medium-sized. The CDR3 is cut off 3 residues early in the read; its end comes from the germline J gene. Additional DNA sequences in this sample encode the identical CDR3. The J gene is TRBJ2-2, the V gene TRBV2, with 9 bases fitting TRBD1. This CDR3 spans 14 amino acids. Looked up from germline, CDR1 is SNHLY and CDR2 is FYNNEI. V lost 7 bases to trimming and J lost 1 base; unmatched junction nucleotides: 1. The CDR3 region is CASTGQGNTGELFF. The DNA read from the CDR3 is TGTGCCAGCACGGGACAGGGGAACACCGGGGAG.

Notes on this clone: The sequenced fragment ends 3 residues before the CDR3 boundary, so the rest is inferred from the germline J gene. The chain couples TRBV2 to TRBJ1-3, with D possibly being TRBD1 (5 bases). CDR3 size: 14 residues. In germline, CDR1 is SNHLY, CDR2 FYNNEI. Trimming removed 6 bases from V and 0 bases from J, with 9 bases in between. The CDR3 sequence is CASRRQSSGNTIYF. Incomplete CDR3 DNA: TGTGCCAGCAGGAGACAGAGCTCTGGAAACACC.

Regarding this clone: The observed sequence ends 3 residues before the CDR3 terminus, with the missing tail filled in from the germline J gene. The chain links TRBV5-1 to TRBJ2-1, with TRBD2 matching 8 bases. Per germline, CDR1 SGHRS and CDR2 YFSETQ. CDR3 length equals 14 residues. The V segment lost 4 bases and the J segment 6 bases; nucleotides outside the gene matches: 6. CDR3 loop: CASSQGLASNEQFF. Incomplete CDR3 DNA: TGCGCCAGCAGCCAAGGACTAGCCTCCAATGAG.

Notes on this clone: The read terminates 3 residues before the CDR3 end, so the remaining end is supplied by the germline J gene. The chain recombines TRBV7-9 with TRBJ1-2; 9 bases are shared with TRBD1. This CDR3 is 15 amino acids long. CDR1 and CDR2 from the germline V gene are SEHNR and FQNEAQ (reference sequence). The V and J ends lost 5 bases and 4 bases, in that order; junction bases with no gene match: 8. The covered CDR3 bases are TGTGCCAGCAGCGGCCGGGACAGGGAGTCCTATGGC. Protein sequence: CASSGRDRESYG. The complete CDR3 reads CASSGRDRESYGYTF.

Remarks on this clone: With the read ending 3 residues before the CDR3 end, the germline J gene is used to fill in that end. The genes are TRBV10-1 and TRBJ2-6, with TRBD2 matching 8 bases. V was pared by 5 bases and J by 4 bases, with 7 bases of the junction left unmatched. Germline V gene data show CDR1 as WNHNN and CDR2 as SYGVQD (reference sequence). This CDR3 has 16 amino acids. The CDR3 here is CASSYSGAKGANVLTF. The DNA read from the CDR3 is TGCGCCAGCAGTTATAGCGGGGCCAAGGGGGCCAACGTC.

About this clone: The read ends 3 residues before the CDR3 terminus; that terminus is restored from the germline J gene. The chain uses TRBV5-5 and TRBJ2-4; 9 bases align to TRBD2. Per the germline V gene, CDR1 is SGHKS and CDR2 is YYEKEE (reference sequence). This CDR3 is built from 15 residues. CDR3 DNA (partial): TGTGCCAGCAGCTTAGTAGCGGGGGTCCAAGAGACT. Translation gives CASSLVAGVQET. The complete CDR3 sequence is CASSLVAGVQETQYF.

As for this clone: A read error may account for a junction end that differs from germline. The sequenced fragment ends 3 residues before the CDR3 boundary, so the rest is inferred from the germline J gene. The chain joins TRBV10-3 to TRBJ1-3, with D perhaps matching TRBD1 (5 bases). This CDR3 has 15 amino acids. Germline loops: CDR1 ENHRY, CDR2 SYGVKD. CDR3 region: CAISRDSKGGNTIYF. CDR3 DNA, as far as it was read: TGTGCCATCAGTCGGGACTCTAAGGGAGGAAACACG.

Note on this clone: The sequence runs out 3 residues before the end of the CDR3; the remainder is reconstructed from the germline J gene. This chain uses TRBV7-9 with TRBJ2-1, with 12 bases fitting TRBD2. Trimming removed 5 bases from V and 8 bases from J; junction bases left unmatched: 7. From germline, CDR1 is SEHNR and CDR2 FQNEAQ (reference sequence). CDR3 length equals 15 residues. The covered CDR3 bases are TGTGCCAGCAGCGAACTAGCGGGAGGCTCCGATGAG. It codes for CASSELAGGSDE. The complete CDR3 protein is CASSELAGGSDEQFF.

CDR3 amino acids: CASSLRATSGANQETQYF. CDR3 bases read: TGTGCCAGCAGCCTTAGGGCCACTAGCGGGGCCAACCAAGAGACG. The chain is built from TRBV14 and TRBJ2-3; 10 nucleotides match TRBD2. With the read ending 3 residues before the CDR3 end, the germline J gene is used to fill in that end. The CDR3 sequence is 18 residues long. Germline loops: CDR1 SGHDN, CDR2 FVKESK.

Note on this clone: The DNA ends 3 residues before the CDR3 does, and the rest of the CDR3 is filled in from the germline J gene. This sequence joins TRBV2 and TRBJ1-1, with 10 nucleotides matching TRBD1. The CDR3 length is 15 residues. Trimming removed 5 bases from V and 1 base from J; junction bases left unmatched: 4. CDR1 and CDR2 (germline): SNHLY, FYNNEI. CDR3 residues: CASSWDRGQNTEAFF. The DNA read from the CDR3 is TGTGCCAGCAGTTGGGACAGGGGCCAGAACACTGAA. Using reference TRBV2 and TRBJ1-1 for the parts outside the CDR3, the full variable domain is EPEVTQTPSHQVTQMGQEVILRCVPISNHLYFYWYRQILGQKVEFLVSFYNNEISEKSEIFDDQFSVERPDGSNFTLKIRSTKLEDSAMYFCASSWDRGQNTEAFFGQGTRLTVV.

Remarks on this clone: In the same sample, other DNA sequences code for this CDR3. CDR3 in amino acids: CASSKRGYEQYF. The DNA read from the CDR3 is TGTGCCAGCAGCAAGCGGGGGTACGAG. V gene TRBV7-9 combines with J gene TRBJ2-7; 8 nucleotides line up with TRBD2. The CDR3 end falls 3 residues outside the read, so it is completed with the germline J gene. The CDR3 runs 12 residues. After removal of 5 bases from V and 4 bases from J, the junction contained 1 base not matched to a gene. CDR1 is SEHNR, CDR2 FQNEAQ, per germline (reference sequence). The full variable domain, its missing parts supplied by reference TRBV7-9 and TRBJ2-7, is DTGVSQNPRHKITKRGQNVTFRCDPISEHNRLYWYRQTLGQGPEFLTYFQNEAQLEKSRLLSDRFSAERPKGSFSTLEIQRTEQGDSAMYLCASSKRGYEQYFGPGTRLTVT.

On this clone itself: The read halts 3 residues ahead of the CDR3 end, with the missing end drawn from the germline J gene. V is TRBV5-1 and J is TRBJ2-2; the D is unclear. V lost 7 bases and J 0 bases, leaving 16 bases between the germline ends. The CDR3 extends over 16 amino acids. Germline lookup yields CDR1 SGHRS and CDR2 YFSETQ. The sequenced CDR3 bases are TGCGCCAGCCTCTCGAGTCCAGTCGCGAACACCGGGGAG. This gives the protein CASLSSPVANTGE. The entire CDR3 is CASLSSPVANTGELFF.

A word on this clone: The read ends 3 residues shy of where the CDR3 ends; the end is completed using the germline J gene. V usage is TRBV19 and J usage is TRBJ2-7; 7 nucleotides match TRBD1. The CDR3 contains 13 residues. Germline V CDR1 and CDR2: LNHDA, SQIVND (reference sequence). V lost 7 bases, J lost 4 bases, and 7 bases stayed unmatched. CDR3 amino acids: CASNRDSRYEQYF. The CDR3 bases that were read are TGTGCCAGTAACCGGGACAGCAGGTACGAG.

As for this clone: The read halts 3 residues ahead of the CDR3 end, with the missing end drawn from the germline J gene. The chain combines TRBV18 with TRBJ2-4; no clear D gene. The CDR3 loop spans 13 amino acids. Germline CDR1 is KGHSH and CDR2 is LQKENI. The CDR3 loop reads CASSPEQNYGQYF. Incomplete CDR3 DNA: TGTGCCAGCTCACCGGAGCAAAACTATGGT.

With regard to this clone: The read terminates 3 residues before the CDR3 end, so the remaining end is supplied by the germline J gene. V is TRBV30 and J is TRBJ1-5; possible D gene TRBD1, 6 bases. Trimming left V 0 bases short and J 4 bases short, with 13 bases between. Germline V gene data show CDR1 as GTSNPN and CDR2 as SVGIG (reference sequence). CDR3 length equals 15 residues. The covered CDR3 bases are TGTGCCTGGAGTGTCGGCAGGGGTGGTAATCAGCCC. Protein: CAWSVGRGGNQP. Given in full, the CDR3 is CAWSVGRGGNQPQHF.

As for this clone: The sequenced fragment ends 3 residues before the CDR3 boundary, so the rest is inferred from the germline J gene. The chain combines TRBV20-1 with TRBJ1-2, with 7 bases lining up with TRBD1. CDR1 DFQATT and CDR2 SNEGSKA come from the germline V gene (reference sequence). The CDR3 consists of 14 residues. Losses at the gene ends were 0 bases for V and 5 bases for J; bases not matched to a gene: 6. The DNA read from the CDR3 is TGCAGTGCTAGAGATGGGGGACAGCTTTATGGC. Its protein is CSARDGGQLYG. The full CDR3 sequence reads CSARDGGQLYGYTF.